Described below is a single TCR beta chain sequence and its context. This specimen comes from a study of control samples from healthy donors and cancer patients. Produced via immunoSEQ multiplex PCR; TCRdb's table is partial and in-frame only. The sample shows about 110,000 clones, just under 85% of them seen only once. The germline V gene has CDR1 SEHNR and CDR2 FQNEAQ (reference sequence). V lost 4 bases to trimming and J lost 4 bases, with 17 bases between them. The CDR3 sequence is 16 residues long. The receptor's source is a man between 18 and 35 years old in good health. The chain combines TRBV7-9 with TRBJ1-3; no definite D call. Sequencing input: blood. The CDR3 region has the DNA TGTGCCAGCAGCTGGGTCTCCGGGGAGAGGGGAAACACCATATATTTT. It encodes CASSWVSGERGNTIYF.